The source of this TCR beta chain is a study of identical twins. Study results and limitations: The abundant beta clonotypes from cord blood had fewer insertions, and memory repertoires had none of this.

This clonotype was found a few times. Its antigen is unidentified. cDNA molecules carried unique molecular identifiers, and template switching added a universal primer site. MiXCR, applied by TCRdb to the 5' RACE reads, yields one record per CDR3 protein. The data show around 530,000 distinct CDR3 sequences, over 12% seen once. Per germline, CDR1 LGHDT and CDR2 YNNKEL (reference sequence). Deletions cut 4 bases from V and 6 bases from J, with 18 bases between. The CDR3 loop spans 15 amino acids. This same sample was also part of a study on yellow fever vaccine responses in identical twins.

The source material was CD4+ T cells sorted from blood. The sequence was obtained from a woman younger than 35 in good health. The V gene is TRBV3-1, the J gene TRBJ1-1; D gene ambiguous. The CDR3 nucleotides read TGTGCCAGCAGCCCAACATCTGAAATTTACCCTGAAGCTTTCTTT. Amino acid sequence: CASSPTSEIYPEAFF.